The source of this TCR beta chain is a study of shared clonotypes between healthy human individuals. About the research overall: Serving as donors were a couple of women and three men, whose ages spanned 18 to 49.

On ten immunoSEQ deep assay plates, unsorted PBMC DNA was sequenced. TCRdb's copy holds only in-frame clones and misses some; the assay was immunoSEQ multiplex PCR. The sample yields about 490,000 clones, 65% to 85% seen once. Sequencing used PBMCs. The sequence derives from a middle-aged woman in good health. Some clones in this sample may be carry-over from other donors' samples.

The CDR3 nucleotides are TGCGCCAGCAGTGTGGAAAGGGATGGGGGCTACACCTTC. It yields the protein CASSVERDGGYTF. V usage is TRBV10-1 and J usage is TRBJ1-2, with no clear D. Trimming removed 4 bases from V and 8 bases from J, with 14 bases in between. This CDR3 spans 13 amino acids. CDR1 is WNHNN, CDR2 SYGVQD, per germline (reference sequence).